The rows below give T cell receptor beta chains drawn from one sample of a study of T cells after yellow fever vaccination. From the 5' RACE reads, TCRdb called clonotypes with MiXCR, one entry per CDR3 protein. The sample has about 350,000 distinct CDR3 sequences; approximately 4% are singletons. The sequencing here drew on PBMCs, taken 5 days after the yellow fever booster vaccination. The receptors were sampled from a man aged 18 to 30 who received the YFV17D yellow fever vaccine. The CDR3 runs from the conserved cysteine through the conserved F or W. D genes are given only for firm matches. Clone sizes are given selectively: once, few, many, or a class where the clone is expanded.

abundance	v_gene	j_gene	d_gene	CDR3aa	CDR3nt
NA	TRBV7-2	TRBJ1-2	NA	CASTRGWGDGYTF	TGTGCCAGCACCCGCGGATGGGGGGATGGCTACACCTTC
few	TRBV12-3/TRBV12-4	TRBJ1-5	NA	CASSHPGQPQHF	TGTGCCAGCTCTCATCCGGGTCAGCCCCAGCATTTT
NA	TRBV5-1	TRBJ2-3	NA	CASSFGQFATDTQYF	TGCGCCAGCAGCTTCGGACAGTTTGCCACAGATACGCAGTATTTT
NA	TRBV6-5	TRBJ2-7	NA	CASSYMGDGEQYF	TGTGCCAGCAGTTACATGGGGGACGGGGAGCAGTACTTC
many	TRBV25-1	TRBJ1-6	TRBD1	CASKGQGGSPLHF	TGTGCCTCAAAGGGACAGGGGGGTTCACCCCTCCACTTT
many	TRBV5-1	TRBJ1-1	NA	CASGIGDNRDTEAFF	TGCGCCAGCGGGATCGGAGATAACAGGGACACTGAAGCTTTCTTT
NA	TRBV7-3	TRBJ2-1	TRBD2	CASSLLGLAGAGSYNEQFF	TGTGCCAGCAGCCTACTCGGACTAGCGGGGGCAGGATCCTACAATGAGCAGTTCTTC
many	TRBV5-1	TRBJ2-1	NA	CASSLGQRSFNVYNEQFF	TGCGCCAGCAGCTTGGGCCAACGTAGTTTCAACGTGTACAATGAGCAGTTCTTC
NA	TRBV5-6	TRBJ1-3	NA	CASSPPGTRSGNTIYF	TGTGCCAGCAGCCCCCCGGGCACCCGCTCTGGAAACACCATATATTTT
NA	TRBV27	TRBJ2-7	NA	CASSSSTRSGYEQYF	TGTGCCAGCAGTTCCTCGACACGTTCCGGTTACGAGCAGTACTTC
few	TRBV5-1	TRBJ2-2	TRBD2	CASSQALDRGVNTGELFF	TGCGCCAGCAGCCAAGCACTTGATCGGGGGGTAAACACCGGGGAGCTGTTTTTT
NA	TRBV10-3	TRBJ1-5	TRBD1	CAISESQGVLGNQPQHF	TGTGCCATCAGTGAGTCGCAGGGGGTTTTGGGCAATCAGCCCCAGCATTTT
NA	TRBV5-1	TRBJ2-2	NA	CASSTYQNTGELFF	TGCGCCAGCAGCACCTATCAGAACACCGGGGAGCTGTTTTTT
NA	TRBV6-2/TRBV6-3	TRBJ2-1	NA	CASSPRSGRSYNEQFF	TGTGCCAGCAGCCCTAGGTCGGGGCGCTCCTACAATGAGCAGTTCTTC
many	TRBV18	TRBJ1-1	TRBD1	CASSPPLGFGTGDYTEAFF	TGTGCCAGCTCACCCCCCCTAGGTTTCGGGACAGGGGACTACACTGAAGCTTTCTTT
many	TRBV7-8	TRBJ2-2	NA	CASSFLLEDSNTGELFF	TGTGCCAGCAGCTTCCTTCTTGAGGATTCGAACACCGGGGAGCTGTTTTTT
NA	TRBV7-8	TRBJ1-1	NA	CASSLVGDSPRRAEAFF	TGTGCCAGCAGCTTAGTGGGGGACTCACCCAGAAGGGCTGAAGCTTTCTTT
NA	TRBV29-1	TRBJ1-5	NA	CSVGPGSNQPQHF	TGCAGCGTTGGGCCAGGGAGCAATCAGCCCCAGCATTTT
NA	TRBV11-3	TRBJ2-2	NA	CASSPGLVTGELFF	TGTGCCAGCAGCCCGGGACTTGTCACCGGGGAGCTGTTTTTT
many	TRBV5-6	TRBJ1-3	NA	CASSPRSSGNTIYF	TGTGCCAGCAGCCCCCGTAGCTCTGGAAACACCATATATTTT
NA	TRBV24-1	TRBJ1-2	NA	CATSPEPRDDGYTF	TGTGCCACCAGTCCTGAACCCAGGGATGATGGCTACACCTTC
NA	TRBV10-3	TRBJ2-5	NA	CAISRRDPQGTQYF	TGTGCCATCAGCCGCAGGGATCCCCAAGGGACCCAGTACTTC
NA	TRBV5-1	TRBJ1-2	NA	CASSPWGGDANYGYTF	TGCGCCAGCAGCCCCTGGGGGGGGGACGCTAACTATGGCTACACCTTC
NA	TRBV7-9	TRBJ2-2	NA	CASSHTGTPNTGELFF	TGTGCCAGCAGCCACACCGGGACACCCAACACCGGGGAGCTGTTTTTT
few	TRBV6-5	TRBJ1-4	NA	CASSRREADEKLFF	TGTGCCAGCAGTCGCAGGGAGGCGGATGAAAAACTGTTTTTT
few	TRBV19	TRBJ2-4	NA	CASSIPGHPTVRSRNIQYF	TGTGCCAGTAGTATCCCGGGACACCCCACCGTCCGTTCCAGAAACATTCAGTACTTC
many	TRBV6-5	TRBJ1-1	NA	CASSPTIRSGEAFF	TGTGCCAGCAGCCCGACAATACGAAGTGGTGAAGCTTTCTTT
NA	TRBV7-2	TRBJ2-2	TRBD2	CASSPPGRGAGELFF	TGTGCCAGCAGCCCCCCGGGACGGGGGGCCGGGGAGCTGTTTTTT
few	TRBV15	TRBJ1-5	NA	CATSSDPRAYRQPQHF	TGTGCCACCAGCAGTGATCCACGAGCGTATCGTCAGCCCCAGCATTTT
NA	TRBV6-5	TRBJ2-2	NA	CASSYEQGYNGELFF	TGTGCCAGCAGTTACGAACAGGGCTACAACGGGGAGCTGTTTTTT
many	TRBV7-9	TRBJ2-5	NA	CASSLTQETQYF	TGTGCCAGCAGCTTAACTCAAGAGACCCAGTACTTC
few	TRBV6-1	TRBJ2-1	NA	CASSALGVNNEQFF	TGTGCCAGCAGTGCCTTAGGGGTTAACAATGAGCAGTTCTTC
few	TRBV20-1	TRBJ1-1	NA	CSARQEPLGAFF	TGCAGCGCAAGACAGGAGCCTTTAGGGGCTTTCTTT
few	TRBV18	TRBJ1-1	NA	CASSPIPATEAFF	TGTGCCAGCTCACCAATCCCCGCCACTGAAGCTTTCTTT
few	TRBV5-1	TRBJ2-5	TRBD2	CASSPGLAGSSQETQYF	TGCGCCAGCAGCCCTGGACTAGCGGGGAGTTCCCAAGAGACCCAGTACTTC
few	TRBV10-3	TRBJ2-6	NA	CAISVTSGANVLTF	TGTGCCATCAGCGTAACCTCTGGGGCCAACGTCCTGACTTTC
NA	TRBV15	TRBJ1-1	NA	CATSRVGLAEAFF	TGTGCCACCAGCAGAGTGGGTTTGGCTGAAGCTTTCTTT
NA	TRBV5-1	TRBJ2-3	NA	CASSLAPKSTDTQYF	TGCGCCAGCAGCTTGGCTCCAAAATCCACAGATACGCAGTATTTT
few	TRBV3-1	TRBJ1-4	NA	CASSPGSGKLFF	TGTGCCAGCAGCCCAGGGAGCGGGAAACTGTTTTTT
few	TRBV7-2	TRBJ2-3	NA	CASSLIKADTQYF	TGTGCCAGCAGCCTCATAAAAGCAGATACGCAGTATTTT
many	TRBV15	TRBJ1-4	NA	CATSRDGSATNEKLFF	TGTGCCACCAGCAGAGATGGCAGCGCAACTAATGAAAAACTGTTTTTT
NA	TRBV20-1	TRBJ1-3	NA	CSARERGAYSGNTIYF	TGCAGTGCTAGAGAACGGGGCGCTTACTCTGGAAACACCATATATTTT
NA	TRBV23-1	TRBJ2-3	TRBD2	CASSPGTSGATDTQYF	TGCGCCAGCAGTCCCGGGACTAGCGGGGCCACAGATACGCAGTATTTT
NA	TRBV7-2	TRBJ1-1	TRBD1	CASITTGDRGRVNTEAFF	TGTGCCAGCATCACAACAGGCGACAGGGGGCGGGTGAACACTGAAGCTTTCTTT
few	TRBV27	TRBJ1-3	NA	CASSQGRLGTIYF	TGTGCCAGCAGTCAGGGACGGCTAGGGACCATATATTTT
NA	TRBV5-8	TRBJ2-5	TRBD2	CASSFAAASGGLYQETQYF	TGTGCCAGCAGCTTCGCGGCGGCTAGCGGGGGGTTATACCAAGAGACCCAGTACTTC
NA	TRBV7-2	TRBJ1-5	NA	CASTSRTFNQPQHF	TGTGCCAGCACGTCAAGGACGTTCAATCAGCCCCAGCATTTT
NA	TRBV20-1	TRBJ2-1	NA	CSARLVLEQFF	TGCAGTGCTAGACTGGTCCTTGAGCAGTTCTTC
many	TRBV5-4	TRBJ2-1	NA	CASSFETGAYNEQFF	TGTGCCAGCAGCTTCGAAACGGGGGCCTACAATGAGCAGTTCTTC